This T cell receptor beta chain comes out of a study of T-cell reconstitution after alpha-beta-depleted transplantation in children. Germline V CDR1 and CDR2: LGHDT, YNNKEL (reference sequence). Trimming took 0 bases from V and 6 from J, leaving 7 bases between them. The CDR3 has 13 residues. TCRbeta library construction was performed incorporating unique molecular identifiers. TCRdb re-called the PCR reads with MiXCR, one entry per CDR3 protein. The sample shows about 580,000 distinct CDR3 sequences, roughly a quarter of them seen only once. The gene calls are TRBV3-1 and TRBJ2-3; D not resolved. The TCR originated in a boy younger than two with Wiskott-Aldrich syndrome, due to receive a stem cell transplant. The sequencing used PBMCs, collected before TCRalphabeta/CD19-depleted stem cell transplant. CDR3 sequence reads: CASSQEVMDTQYF. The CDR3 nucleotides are TGTGCCAGCAGCCAAGAGGTAATGGATACGCAGTATTTT.